The TCR beta chain under discussion was sequenced for a study of neurological immune-mediated disorders. Study-wide findings and caveats: Falling below healthy controls, multiple sclerosis showed the least TCR clonal expansion, while HTLV-1-associated myelopathy showed the most.

About this clonotype: Its antigen is unidentified. With a much larger clone just one base away, this may be a read error.

Time point specified: longitudinal time-point 2. Stored at -80 C, 2 million PBMCs were the source of the unsorted libraries. The germline V gene has CDR1 LNHDA and CDR2 SQIVND (reference sequence). The CDR3 sequence is 15 residues long. With 10-nucleotide random UMIs included, cDNA was synthesized by 5'RACE. Sequencing runs each yielded over 170 million TCR-beta sequences from 15-18 subjects. TCRdb analysed the 5' RACE reads with MiXCR anew, one entry per CDR3 protein. Of some 87,000 distinct CDR3 sequences in the sample, almost 6% were seen once. The origin of this receptor is a woman aged 55-69 years with multiple sclerosis. The V and J genes are TRBV19 and TRBJ2-7, with D unclear. The sequenced material came from PBMCs. The CDR3 sequence: CTSSLPGDQTYEQYF. CDR3 DNA: TGTACCAGTAGCCTTCCTGGAGACCAAACCTACGAGCAGTACTTC.